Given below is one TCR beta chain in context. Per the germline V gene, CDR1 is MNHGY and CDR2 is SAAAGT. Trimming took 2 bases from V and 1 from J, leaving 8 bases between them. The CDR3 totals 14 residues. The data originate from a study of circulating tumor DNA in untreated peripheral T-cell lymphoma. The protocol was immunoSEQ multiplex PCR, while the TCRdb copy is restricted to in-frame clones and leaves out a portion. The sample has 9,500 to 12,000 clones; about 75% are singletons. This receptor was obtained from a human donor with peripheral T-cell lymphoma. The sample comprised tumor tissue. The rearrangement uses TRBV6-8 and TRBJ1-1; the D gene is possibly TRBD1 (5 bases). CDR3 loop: CASSYGGANTEAFF. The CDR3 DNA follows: TGTGCCAGCAGTTACGGGGGTGCGAACACTGAAGCTTTCTTT.